A selection of T cell receptor beta chains follows, all from one sample in a study of blood T cell repertoires in COVID-19. Sequencing used immunoSEQ multiplex PCR; TCRdb keeps in-frame clones, though not all of them. The sample includes approximately 330,000 clones, around 90% of them seen just once. Sequenced input: peripheral blood. Receptors originate from a woman aged 40 to 50 with COVID-19, enrolled during active disease. Each CDR3 is given with its conserved first and last residue. D genes are given only for firm matches.

CDR3: CASSQALGGPGTDTQYF
DNA: TGCGCCAGCAGCCAAGCTTTGGGGGGGCCGGGCACAGATACGCAGTATTTT
V: TRBV4-3
D: NA
J: TRBJ2-3

CDR3: CASSYTGSSSAGNTIYF
DNA: TGCGCCAGCAGCTACACAGGATCGTCCTCTGCCGGAAACACCATATATTTT
V: TRBV4-1
D: NA
J: TRBJ1-3

CDR3: CASSESIDRGYGYTF
DNA: TGTGCCAGCAGTGAAAGTATAGACAGGGGCTATGGCTACACCTTC
V: TRBV6-1
D: TRBD1
J: TRBJ1-2

CDR3: CASSPGQGAFSGANVLTF
DNA: TGTGCCAGCTCACCGGGACAGGGGGCTTTCTCTGGGGCCAACGTCCTGACTTTC
V: TRBV18
D: TRBD1
J: TRBJ2-6

CDR3: CASSLWPPGLDTDTQYF
DNA: TGTGCCAGCAGTTTATGGCCTCCGGGACTAGATACAGATACGCAGTATTTT
V: TRBV27
D: TRBD2
J: TRBJ2-3

CDR3: CASSQDQNVQGNQPQHF
DNA: TGCGCCAGCAGCCAAGATCAAAACGTACAGGGCAATCAGCCCCAGCATTTT
V: TRBV4-1
D: NA
J: TRBJ1-5

CDR3: CASSLELSAGGSYTQYF
DNA: TGTGCCAGCAGCTTAGAATTGTCGGCGGGAGGATCGTATACGCAGTATTTT
V: TRBV7-2
D: TRBD2
J: TRBJ2-3

CDR3: CASSSGLKTYNEQFF
DNA: TGTGCCAGCAGTTCGGGACTAAAGACCTACAATGAGCAGTTCTTC
V: TRBV6-2/TRBV6-3
D: TRBD2
J: TRBJ2-1

CDR3: CASSPGSAARTNTEAFF
DNA: TGTGCCAGCAGTCCGGGATCCGCGGCCCGCACGAACACTGAAGCTTTCTTT
V: TRBV28
D: NA
J: TRBJ1-1

CDR3: CASMITESSPLHF
DNA: TGTGCCAGCATGATAACAGAGAGTTCACCCCTCCACTTT
V: TRBV7-9
D: NA
J: TRBJ1-6

CDR3: CASSSGGQAEAFF
DNA: TGTGCCAGCAGTTCGGGAGGACAAGCCGAAGCTTTCTTT
V: TRBV28
D: NA
J: TRBJ1-1

CDR3: CASSRDRVADTQYF
DNA: TGTGCCAGCAGTAGGGACAGGGTTGCAGATACGCAGTATTTT
V: TRBV27
D: TRBD1
J: TRBJ2-3

CDR3: CASSPRTGSTEAFF
DNA: TGCGCCAGCAGCCCTCGGACAGGGTCCACTGAAGCTTTCTTT
V: TRBV5-1
D: TRBD1
J: TRBJ1-1

CDR3: CASSVSVVNSPLHF
DNA: TGTGCCAGCAGCGTAAGTGTAGTCAATTCACCCCTCCACTTT
V: TRBV9
D: NA
J: TRBJ1-6

CDR3: CASSTLTGGISGNTIYF
DNA: TGTGCCAGTAGTACATTGACAGGGGGCATCTCTGGAAACACCATATATTTT
V: TRBV19
D: TRBD1
J: TRBJ1-3

CDR3: CASSLRDRVGKNIQYF
DNA: TGTGCCAGTAGTCTAAGGGACAGGGTGGGAAAAAACATTCAGTACTTC
V: TRBV19
D: TRBD1
J: TRBJ2-4

CDR3: CASSQGSGRGNEQFF
DNA: TGTGCCAGCAGCCAAGGTAGCGGGAGGGGCAATGAGCAGTTCTTC
V: TRBV7-2
D: TRBD2
J: TRBJ2-1

CDR3: CACGVGNQPQHF
DNA: TGTGCATGCGGGGTTGGCAATCAGCCCCAGCATTTT
V: TRBV24-1
D: NA
J: TRBJ1-5

CDR3: CASSQDEGARYF
DNA: TGTGCCAGCAGCCAAGATGAAGGGGCACGGTATTTT
V: TRBV3-1/TRBV3-2
D: NA
J: TRBJ2-3

CDR3: CASSFAGGQIETQYF
DNA: TGTGCCAGCAGTTTTGCCGGGGGGCAGATCGAGACCCAGTACTTC
V: TRBV28
D: NA
J: TRBJ2-5

CDR3: CASSFWGRQETQYF
DNA: TGTGCCAGCAGCTTTTGGGGCCGGCAAGAGACCCAGTACTTC
V: TRBV7-2
D: NA
J: TRBJ2-5

CDR3: CATSDPTQGGETQYF
DNA: TGTGCCACCAGTGATCCTACGCAGGGAGGAGAGACCCAGTACTTC
V: TRBV24-1
D: NA
J: TRBJ2-5

CDR3: CASSPDRVEKLFF
DNA: TGTGCCAGCTCACCCGACAGGGTTGAAAAACTGTTTTTT
V: TRBV18
D: TRBD1
J: TRBJ1-4

CDR3: CASSSINGETQYF
DNA: TGTGCCAGCAGTTCCATCAACGGGGAGACCCAGTACTTC
V: TRBV6-2/TRBV6-3
D: NA
J: TRBJ2-5

CDR3: CASSASGTNYEQYF
DNA: TGTGCCAGCAGTGCCTCCGGGACTAACTACGAGCAGTACTTC
V: TRBV28
D: TRBD2
J: TRBJ2-7

CDR3: CASNNRYNQPQHF
DNA: TGTGCCAGCAATAACAGATACAATCAGCCCCAGCATTTT
V: TRBV2
D: NA
J: TRBJ1-5

CDR3: CATSRDYRGSNQPQHF
DNA: TGTGCCACCAGCAGAGATTACAGGGGAAGCAATCAGCCCCAGCATTTT
V: TRBV15
D: TRBD1
J: TRBJ1-5

CDR3: CASSWLAGGGDTQYF
DNA: TGTGCCAGCAGTTGGTTAGCGGGAGGAGGAGATACGCAGTATTTT
V: TRBV6-2/TRBV6-3
D: TRBD2
J: TRBJ2-3

CDR3: CASSEATGGYGYTF
DNA: TGTGCCAGCAGTGAAGCGACAGGGGGCTATGGCTACACCTTC
V: TRBV2
D: TRBD1
J: TRBJ1-2

CDR3: CASSPEALAGYEQYF
DNA: TGTGCCAGCAGCCCAGAGGCCCTAGCGGGTTACGAGCAGTACTTC
V: TRBV7-9
D: TRBD2
J: TRBJ2-7

CDR3: CASTEGRSYEQYF
DNA: TGTGCCAGCACCGAGGGGAGGTCCTACGAGCAGTACTTC
V: TRBV2
D: NA
J: TRBJ2-7

CDR3: CASGDSTFPSQPLHF
DNA: TGTGCCAGCGGGGACAGCACTTTTCCCTCCCAGCCCCTCCACTTT
V: TRBV6-5
D: TRBD1
J: TRBJ1-6

CDR3: CASGFLAGRRPYEQYF
DNA: TGTGCTAGTGGTTTTCTAGCGGGACGCCGTCCCTACGAGCAGTACTTC
V: TRBV12-5
D: TRBD2
J: TRBJ2-7

CDR3: CASSSGTGGPKTQYF
DNA: TGTGCCAGTAGTTCCGGGACAGGGGGTCCGAAGACCCAGTACTTC
V: TRBV19
D: TRBD1
J: TRBJ2-5

CDR3: CASSQVNRGGGYTF
DNA: TGCGCCAGCAGCCAAGTAAACAGGGGAGGTGGCTACACCTTC
V: TRBV4-1
D: TRBD1
J: TRBJ1-2